These T cell receptor beta chains were read from a single sample in a study of blood T cell repertoires in COVID-19. Libraries were prepared by immunoSEQ multiplex PCR; TCRdb keeps only in-frame clonotypes and omits some of them. The sample lists just over 150,000 clones; around 82% were seen once. The sequencing sample was made of peripheral blood. These receptors were obtained from a woman aged 40 to 50 with COVID-19, enrolled during active disease. CDR3s include the opening cysteine and the closing phenylalanine or tryptophan. The order of the fields is CDR3 protein, CDR3 DNA, D gene, V gene, clone size, J gene. A D gene is named only where the DNA matches it firmly. Size values are once, few and many counts, or a class for expanded clones, and some rows have none.

CDR3: CSARPLAEQYF; DNA: TGCAGTGCTAGACCCTTGGCCGAGCAGTACTTC; D: .; V: TRBV20-1; size: .; J: TRBJ2-7
CDR3: CASSRDSYEQYF; DNA: TGTGCCAGCTCACGAGATTCGTACGAGCAGTACTTC; D: .; V: TRBV18; size: .; J: TRBJ2-7
CDR3: CSVENTGGARGYTF; DNA: TGCAGCGTTGAAAATACAGGGGGAGCGAGAGGCTACACCTTC; D: TRBD1; V: TRBV29-1; size: few; J: TRBJ1-2
CDR3: CASTLRGSDTIYF; DNA: TGTGCCAGCACCCTAAGGGGCTCAGACACCATATATTTT; D: .; V: TRBV3-1/TRBV3-2; size: few; J: TRBJ1-3
CDR3: CSVVERTGLRVDTGELFF; DNA: TGCAGCGTTGTCGAACGAACAGGGTTACGCGTAGACACCGGGGAGCTGTTTTTT; D: .; V: TRBV29-1; size: .; J: TRBJ2-2
CDR3: CASIFDKMNTEAFF; DNA: TGTGCCAGCATCTTCGACAAGATGAACACTGAAGCTTTCTTT; D: .; V: TRBV2; size: .; J: TRBJ1-1
CDR3: CASKSTEMNTEAFF; DNA: TGTGCCAGCAAATCTACGGAGATGAACACTGAAGCTTTCTTT; D: .; V: TRBV6-5; size: .; J: TRBJ1-1
CDR3: CASSQDGRGFYNEQFF; DNA: TGTGCCAGCAGCCAAGATGGAAGGGGGTTCTACAATGAGCAGTTCTTC; D: .; V: TRBV3-1/TRBV3-2; size: .; J: TRBJ2-1
CDR3: CASSVGRGTTNEKLFF; DNA: TGCGCCAGCAGTGTAGGCAGGGGTACAACTAATGAAAAACTGTTTTTT; D: .; V: TRBV10-1; size: .; J: TRBJ1-4
CDR3: CASSLAGLAGGLVEQYF; DNA: TGCGCCAGCAGCTTAGCCGGGCTAGCGGGAGGGCTGGTCGAGCAGTACTTC; D: TRBD2; V: TRBV5-1; size: .; J: TRBJ2-7
CDR3: CASSEAGTGKNYGYTF; DNA: TGTGCCAGCAGTGAAGCGGGGACAGGAAAAAACTATGGCTACACCTTC; D: TRBD1; V: TRBV6-1; size: .; J: TRBJ1-2
CDR3: CASTLDRARTDTQYF; DNA: TGTGCCAGTACCTTGGACAGGGCTCGCACAGATACGCAGTATTTT; D: TRBD1; V: TRBV19; size: .; J: TRBJ2-3
CDR3: CASSRDRRGYTF; DNA: TGTGCCAGCAGCCGGGACAGGCGTGGCTACACCTTC; D: TRBD1; V: TRBV6-5; size: .; J: TRBJ1-2